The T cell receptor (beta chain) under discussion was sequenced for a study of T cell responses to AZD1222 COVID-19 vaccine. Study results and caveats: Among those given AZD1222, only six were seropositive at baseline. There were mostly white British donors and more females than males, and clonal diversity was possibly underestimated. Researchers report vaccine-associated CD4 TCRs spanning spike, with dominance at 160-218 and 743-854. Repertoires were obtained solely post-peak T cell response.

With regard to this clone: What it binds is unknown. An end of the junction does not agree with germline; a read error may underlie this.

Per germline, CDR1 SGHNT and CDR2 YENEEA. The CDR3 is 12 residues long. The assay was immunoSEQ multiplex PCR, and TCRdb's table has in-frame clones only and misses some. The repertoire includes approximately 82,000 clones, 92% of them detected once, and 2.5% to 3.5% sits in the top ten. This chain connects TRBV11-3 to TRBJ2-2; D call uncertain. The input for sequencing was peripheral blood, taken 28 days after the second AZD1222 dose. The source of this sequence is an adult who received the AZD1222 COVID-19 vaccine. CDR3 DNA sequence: TGTGCCAGCAGTTTAGAGACCGGGGAGCTGTTTTTT. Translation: CASSLETGELFF.